This T cell receptor (beta chain) was retrieved from a study of Tregs in tolerant kidney transplant recipients (dated by TCRdb to between 2019 and 2020). In the study overall: TCRbeta sequencing was used in the study to identify donor-specific regulatory T cells before combined kidney and bone marrow transplantation, and the identified cells were then tracked after transplant. In a few healthy controls, several methods of expanding Tregs specific for an allogeneic donor were compared by TCRbeta repertoire sequencing. What the authors observed across the whole study: The study was limited by small patient numbers, and the findings need validation in larger populations and under other immunosuppression protocols. Expanding Tregs with activated donor B cells appeared to identify the most biologically relevant and donor-specific TCRbeta repertoire. Biological reproducibility was not examined directly, but technical replication error appeared to be minimal.

For TCRbeta CDR3 sequencing, genomic DNA from the sorted cells was extracted using the QIAGEN DNeasy Blood and Tissue Kit. Through immunoSEQ, high-throughput TCRbeta CDR3 sequencing was done commercially, including PCR amplification with internal controls and bias correction. The authors processed their data as follows. Unique productive TCRbeta sequences were defined by CDR3 nucleotide sequence where primers matched, otherwise by CDR3 amino acid sequence with Vbeta and Jbeta genes. To correct for sorting error, sequences found in more than one sorted population at a frequency ratio of 2:1 or less were discarded, and the remaining shared sequences were assigned to the population with the higher frequency. A sequence counted as donor-reactive if, in CFSE-low cells, the sequence had a frequency of at least 0.01% and was expanded at least 5-fold compared with unstimulated cells. Repertoire divergence was quantified by Jensen-Shannon divergence calculated from the top 100 TCRbeta sequences ranked by frequency. When a sample had multiple sequencing runs, each run was corrected for sorting error separately and the runs were then pooled. Imported from immuneACCESS, the table was reduced by TCRdb to in-frame sequences with V and J called. These copies leave out some clones; in studies compared against another copy, an unresolved V gene accounts for under half, and the cause of the remainder is not known. V, J and clone size were drawn from that table, and D and trimming were deduced from the DNA. The sample has some 100,000 clones on record, about 91% of them singletons. Of the sample, more than 0.5% falls within the top ten clones.

Points on this clone: It lacks a known antigen. No base qualities exist here, and no much larger clone lies one base off it.

Per the germline V gene (reference sequence), SGHNT is the CDR1 and YYREEE is the CDR2. Trimming at the junction amounts to 2 bases on V and 12 bases on J, and the germline ends lie 10 bases apart. The CDR3 covers 11 residues, taking in both the cysteine and the phenylalanine. Of all the DNA, just the CDR3 is kept, 33 bases in frame from base 1. Unstimulated Tregs (CD4+CD25+CD127-), CD4+ non-Tregs (CD4+CD25-), CD4 and CD8 cells were FACS-sorted from thawed PBMCs. Healthy control blood came either as purchased buffy coats or from healthy volunteers. Healthy control blood was separated into PBMCs by Ficoll density gradient and cryopreserved, and patient PBMCs were collected both before and after transplant.

The clonotype comes from a human donor in good health. The sample taken for sequencing was CD4+ T cells from blood. Recombination connected TRBV5-4 to TRBJ2-3; the D gene is possibly TRBD1 or TRBD2, each agreeing over 5 bases. CDR3 protein: CASSLSRDQYF. The DNA sequence reads TGTGCCAGCAGCTTATCCCGGGACCAGTATTTT.